A selection of T cell receptor beta chains follows, all from one sample in a study of blood T cell repertoires in COVID-19. TCRdb's copy holds only in-frame clones and misses some; the assay was immunoSEQ multiplex PCR. The data contain 270,000 or so clones, 89% of them seen just once; the ten biggest clones take up roughly 4.8%. Sequenced material: peripheral blood. The receptor set was obtained from a woman between 35 and 50 years old who had recovered from COVID-19. CDR3s include the opening cysteine and the closing phenylalanine or tryptophan. Fields, in order: J gene, D gene, V gene, CDR3 protein. D genes are given only for firm matches.

TRBJ1-6,TRBD1,TRBV28,CASSQSVFGTGVSSPLHF
TRBJ2-1,TRBD2,TRBV11-3,CASSFGPAGGVPDEQFF
TRBJ2-7,TRBD2,TRBV10-3,CAIGGEEQYF
TRBJ1-4,NA,TRBV20-1,CSASARFNEKLFF
TRBJ1-2,TRBD1,TRBV10-3,CAISPGQTNNYGYTF
TRBJ1-1,NA,TRBV27,CASRKGHTNTEAFF
TRBJ2-3,TRBD2,TRBV5-1,CASSLLGPSGGSDTQYF
TRBJ2-7,NA,TRBV7-6,CASSLTYEQYF
TRBJ1-1,NA,TRBV27,CASSLQGPATEAFF
TRBJ2-2,NA,TRBV2,CASSERGKVTGELFF
TRBJ2-1,TRBD2,TRBV7-2,CASSLAAGGPGEQFF
TRBJ2-7,TRBD2,TRBV4-1,CASSQTSGGSYEQYF
TRBJ1-1,NA,TRBV21-1,CASSKALPRRNTEAFF
TRBJ2-3,NA,TRBV6-5,CASSYLGEVTDTQYF
TRBJ2-2,TRBD1,TRBV14,CASSQDLGQGITGELFF
TRBJ1-6,NA,TRBV6-6,CASSPPRASYNSPLHF
TRBJ1-2,NA,TRBV3-1/TRBV3-2,CASSQVSGFKHGYTF
TRBJ2-5,NA,TRBV7-7,CASSPREATVSETQYF
TRBJ1-2,TRBD1,TRBV5-1,CASSWGQGSGYTF
TRBJ1-1,NA,TRBV28,CASAVNTEAFF
TRBJ2-5,NA,TRBV5-1,CASSLERTVQETQYF
TRBJ1-1,NA,TRBV5-1,CASSLVRGNTEAFF
TRBJ2-5,TRBD1,TRBV3-1/TRBV3-2,CASSQPGTGEETQYF
TRBJ2-1,NA,TRBV7-6,CASSQRTEGYNEQFF
TRBJ1-6,NA,TRBV30,CAWSVGSQGSPLHF
TRBJ2-1,NA,TRBV6-5,CASSRRAESYNEQFF
TRBJ2-1,NA,TRBV30,CAWSFDTGSSHEQFF